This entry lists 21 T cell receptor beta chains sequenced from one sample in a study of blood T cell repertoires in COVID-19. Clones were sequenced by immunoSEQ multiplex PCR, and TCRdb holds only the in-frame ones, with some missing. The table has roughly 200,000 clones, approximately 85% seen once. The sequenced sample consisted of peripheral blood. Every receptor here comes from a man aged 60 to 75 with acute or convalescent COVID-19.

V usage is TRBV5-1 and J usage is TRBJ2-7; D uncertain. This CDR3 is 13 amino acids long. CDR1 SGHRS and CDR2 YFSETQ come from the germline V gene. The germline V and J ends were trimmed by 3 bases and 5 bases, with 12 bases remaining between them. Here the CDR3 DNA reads TGCGCCAGCAGCTCCTTAAGAGGCGACGAGCAGTACTTC. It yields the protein CASSSLRGDEQYF.

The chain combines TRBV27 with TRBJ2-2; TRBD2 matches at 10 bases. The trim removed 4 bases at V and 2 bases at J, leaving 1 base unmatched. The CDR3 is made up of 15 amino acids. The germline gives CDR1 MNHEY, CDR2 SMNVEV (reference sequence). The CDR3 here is CASSWTSGNTGELFF. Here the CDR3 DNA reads TGTGCCAGCAGTTGGACTAGCGGTAACACCGGGGAGCTGTTTTTT.

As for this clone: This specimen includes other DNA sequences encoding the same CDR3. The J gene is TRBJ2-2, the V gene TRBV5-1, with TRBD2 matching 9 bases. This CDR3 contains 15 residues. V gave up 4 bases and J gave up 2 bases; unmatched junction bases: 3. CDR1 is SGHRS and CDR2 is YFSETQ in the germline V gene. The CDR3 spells CASSLTSGNTGELFF. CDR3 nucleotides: TGCGCCAGCAGCCTGACTAGCGGAAACACCGGGGAGCTGTTTTTT.

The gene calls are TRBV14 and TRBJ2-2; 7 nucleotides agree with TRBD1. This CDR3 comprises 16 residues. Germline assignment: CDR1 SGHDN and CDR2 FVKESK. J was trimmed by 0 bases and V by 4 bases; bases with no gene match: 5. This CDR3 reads CASSRYRGANTGELFF. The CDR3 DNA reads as TGTGCCAGCAGCCGTTACAGGGGCGCGAACACCGGGGAGCTGTTTTTT.

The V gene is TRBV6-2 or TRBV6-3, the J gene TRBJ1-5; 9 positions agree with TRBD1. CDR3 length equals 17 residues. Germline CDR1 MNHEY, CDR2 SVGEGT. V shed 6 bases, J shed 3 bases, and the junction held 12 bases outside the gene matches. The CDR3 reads CASSRLSTGGLNQPQHF. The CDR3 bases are TGTGCCAGCAGCCGACTATCGACAGGGGGACTCAATCAGCCCCAGCATTTT.

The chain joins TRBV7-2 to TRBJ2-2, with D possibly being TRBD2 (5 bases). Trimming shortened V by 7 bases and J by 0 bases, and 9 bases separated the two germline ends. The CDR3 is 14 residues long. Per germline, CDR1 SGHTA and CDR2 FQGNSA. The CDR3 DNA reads TGTGCCAGCACGGGGAAATCGAACACCGGGGAGCTGTTTTTT. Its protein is CASTGKSNTGELFF.

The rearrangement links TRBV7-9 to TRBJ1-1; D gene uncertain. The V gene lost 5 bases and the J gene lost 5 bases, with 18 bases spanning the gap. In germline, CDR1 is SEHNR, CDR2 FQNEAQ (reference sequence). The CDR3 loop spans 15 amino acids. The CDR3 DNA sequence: TGTGCCAGCAGCCCCCCAACCGTGGGAGGAACTGAAGCTTTCTTT. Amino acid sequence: CASSPPTVGGTEAFF.

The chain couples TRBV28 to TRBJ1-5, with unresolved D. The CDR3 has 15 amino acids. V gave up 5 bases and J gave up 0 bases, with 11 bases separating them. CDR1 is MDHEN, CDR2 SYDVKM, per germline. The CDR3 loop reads CASSPLTGSNQPQHF. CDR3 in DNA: TGTGCCAGCAGTCCCTTGACGGGTAGCAATCAGCCCCAGCATTTT.

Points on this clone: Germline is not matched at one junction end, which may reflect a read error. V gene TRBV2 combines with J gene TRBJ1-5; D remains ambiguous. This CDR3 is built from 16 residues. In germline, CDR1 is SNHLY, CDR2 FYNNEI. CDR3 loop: CASSSAFAPYNQPQHF. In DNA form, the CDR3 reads TGTGCTAGCAGTTCCGCTTTTGCGCCCTACAATCAGCCCCAGCATTTT.

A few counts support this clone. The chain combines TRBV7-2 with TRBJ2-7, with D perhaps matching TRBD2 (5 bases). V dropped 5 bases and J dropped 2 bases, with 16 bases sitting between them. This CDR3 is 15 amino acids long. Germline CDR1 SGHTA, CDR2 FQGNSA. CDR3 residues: CASSPSGLYAYEQYF. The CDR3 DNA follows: TGTGCCAGCAGCCCCTCCGGACTCTACGCCTACGAGCAGTACTTC.

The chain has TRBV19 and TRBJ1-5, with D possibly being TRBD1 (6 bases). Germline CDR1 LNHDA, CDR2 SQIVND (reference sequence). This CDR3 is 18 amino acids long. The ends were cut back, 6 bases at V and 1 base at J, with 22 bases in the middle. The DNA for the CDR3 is TGTGCCAGTAGAGCATTCCGGGACATCCTGGGGAGCAATCAGCCCCAGCATTTT. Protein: CASRAFRDILGSNQPQHF.

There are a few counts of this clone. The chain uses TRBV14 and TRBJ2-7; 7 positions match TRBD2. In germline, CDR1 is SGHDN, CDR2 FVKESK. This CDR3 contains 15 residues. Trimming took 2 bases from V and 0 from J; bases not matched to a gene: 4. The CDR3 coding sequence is TGTGCCAGCAGCCAACTAGCGGTAAGCTCCTACGAGCAGTACTTC. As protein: CASSQLAVSSYEQYF.

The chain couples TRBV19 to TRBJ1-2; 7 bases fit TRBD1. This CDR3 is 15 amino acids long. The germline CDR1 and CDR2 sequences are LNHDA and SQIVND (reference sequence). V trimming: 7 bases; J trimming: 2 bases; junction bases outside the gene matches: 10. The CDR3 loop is CASTSRAGGNYGYTF. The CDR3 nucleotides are TGTGCCAGTACCTCCCGGGCAGGGGGAAACTATGGCTACACCTTC.

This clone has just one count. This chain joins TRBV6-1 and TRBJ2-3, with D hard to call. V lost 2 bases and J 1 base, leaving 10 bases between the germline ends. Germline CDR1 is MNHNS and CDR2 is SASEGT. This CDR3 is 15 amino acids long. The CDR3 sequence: CASSEPAGGTDTQYF. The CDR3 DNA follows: TGTGCCAGCAGTGAACCAGCAGGTGGCACAGATACGCAGTATTTT.

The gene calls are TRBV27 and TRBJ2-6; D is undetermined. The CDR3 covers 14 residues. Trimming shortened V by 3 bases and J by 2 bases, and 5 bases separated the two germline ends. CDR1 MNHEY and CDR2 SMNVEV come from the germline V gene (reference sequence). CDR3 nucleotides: TGTGCCAGCAGTTTTCGGGCTGGGGCCAACGTCCTGACTTTC. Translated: CASSFRAGANVLTF.

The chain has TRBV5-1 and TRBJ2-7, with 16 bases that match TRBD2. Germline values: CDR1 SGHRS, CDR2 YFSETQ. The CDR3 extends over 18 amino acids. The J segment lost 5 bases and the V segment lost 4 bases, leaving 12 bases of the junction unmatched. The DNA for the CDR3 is TGCGCCAGCAGCCCCGGGACTAGCGGGAGGGCCCTAGAGGACGAGCAGTACTTC. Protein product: CASSPGTSGRALEDEQYF. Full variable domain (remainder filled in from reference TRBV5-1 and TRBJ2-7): KAGVTQTPRYLIKTRGQQVTLSCSPISGHRSVSWYQQTPGQGLQFLFEYFSETQRNKGNFPGRFSGRQFSNSRSEMNVSTLELGDSALYLCASSPGTSGRALEDEQYFGPGTRLTVT.

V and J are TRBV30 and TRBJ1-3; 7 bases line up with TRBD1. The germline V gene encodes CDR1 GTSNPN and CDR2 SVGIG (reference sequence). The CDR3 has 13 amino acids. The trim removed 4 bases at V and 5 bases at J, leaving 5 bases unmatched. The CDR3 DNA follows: TGTGCCTGGAAGGCGACAGGGCGAAACACCATATATTTT. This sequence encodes CAWKATGRNTIYF.

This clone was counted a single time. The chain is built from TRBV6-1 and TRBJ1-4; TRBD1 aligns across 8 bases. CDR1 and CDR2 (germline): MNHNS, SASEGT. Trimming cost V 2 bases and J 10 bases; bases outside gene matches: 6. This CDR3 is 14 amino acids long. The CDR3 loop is CASSERGRGLKLFF. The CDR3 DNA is TGTGCCAGCAGTGAACGGGGCAGGGGGCTAAAACTGTTTTTT.

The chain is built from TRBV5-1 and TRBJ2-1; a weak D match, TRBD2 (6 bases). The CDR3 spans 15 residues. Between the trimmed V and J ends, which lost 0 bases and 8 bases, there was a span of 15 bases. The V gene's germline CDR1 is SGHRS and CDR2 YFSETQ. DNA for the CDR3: TGCGCCAGCAGCTTGGGGACTACTCCCGGCGATGAGCAGTTCTTC. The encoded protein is CASSLGTTPGDEQFF.

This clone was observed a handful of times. The CDR3 loop is CSVESNREGYTF. CDR3 DNA: TGCAGCGTTGAATCGAACAGAGAAGGCTACACCTTC. J is TRBJ1-2 and V is TRBV29-1, with unresolved D. The CDR3 is made up of 12 amino acids. V was shortened by 2 bases and J by 8 bases, with 12 bases between the two germline ends. Per germline, CDR1 SQVTM and CDR2 ANQGSEA.

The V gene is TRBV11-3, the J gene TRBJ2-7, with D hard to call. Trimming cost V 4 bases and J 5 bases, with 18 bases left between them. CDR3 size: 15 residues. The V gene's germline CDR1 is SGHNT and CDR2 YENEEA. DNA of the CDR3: TGTGCCAGCAGCTCCACCCGAGATAATTCAAACGAGCAGTACTTC. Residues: CASSSTRDNSNEQYF. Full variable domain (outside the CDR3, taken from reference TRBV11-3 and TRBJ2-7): EAGVVQSPRYKIIEKKQPVAFWCNPISGHNTLYWYLQNLGQGPELLIRYENEEAVDDSQLPKDRFSAERLKGVDSTLKIQPAELGDSAVYLCASSSTRDNSNEQYFGPGTRLTVT.